These 17 T cell receptor beta chains originate from one sample sequenced in a study of blood T cell repertoires in COVID-19. Produced via immunoSEQ multiplex PCR; TCRdb's table is partial and in-frame only. The repertoire includes fewer than 400,000 clones, just under 90% of them detected once, and 1.5% to 2% sits in the top ten. The sample was peripheral blood. The receptors come from a woman in her 30s with COVID-19, enrolled during active disease.

This clone has only a few counts. The chain has TRBV19 and TRBJ1-2; tentative D call: TRBD1 (5 bases). The V and J ends lost 3 bases and 2 bases respectively, with 10 bases between them. CDR1 LNHDA and CDR2 SQIVND come from the germline V gene (reference sequence). The CDR3 runs to 14 residues. CDR3 nucleotide sequence: TGTGCCAGTAGTATCCAGCAGGGCAACTATGGCTACACCTTC. It translates to CASSIQQGNYGYTF.

This clone appeared a single time. This chain connects TRBV11-2 to TRBJ1-4, with D possibly matching TRBD1 (5 bases). Germline CDR1 and CDR2: SGHAT and FQNNGV. The ends were cut back, 8 bases at V and 0 bases at J, with 19 bases in the middle. The CDR3 is made up of 17 amino acids. The CDR3: CASRPALGLATNEKLFF. Written as DNA, the CDR3 is TGTGCCAGCCGGCCAGCCCTGGGACTAGCAACTAATGAAAAACTGTTTTTT. Full variable domain (outside the CDR3, taken from reference TRBV11-2 and TRBJ1-4): EAGVAQSPRYKIIEKRQSVAFWCNPISGHATLYWYQQILGQGPKLLIQFQNNGVVDDSQLPKDRFSAERLKGVDSTLKIQPAKLEDSAVYLCASRPALGLATNEKLFFGSGTQLSVL.

This rearrangement joins TRBV4-1 to TRBJ1-1; 9 positions agree with TRBD1. Losses at the gene ends were 3 bases for V and 5 bases for J; bases not matched to a gene: 10. CDR3 length: 16 residues. In germline, CDR1 is MGHRA, CDR2 YSYEKL. The CDR3 spells CASSQIPTGGRTEAFF. CDR3 nucleotide sequence: TGCGCCAGCAGCCAGATACCCACAGGGGGCCGAACTGAAGCTTTCTTT.

This sequence joins TRBV20-1 and TRBJ2-3; perhaps TRBD1 as D (5 bases). Between the trimmed V and J ends, which lost 3 bases and 8 bases, there was a span of 9 bases. The CDR3 runs 11 residues. The germline V gene encodes CDR1 DFQATT and CDR2 SNEGSKA (reference sequence). CDR3 sequence (DNA): TGCAGTGCTAGGTGGGGCGGTACGCAGTATTTT. Translating it yields CSARWGGTQYF.

The CDR3 nucleotides are TGTGCCAGCGGCAGGGGGAACACTGAAGCTTTCTTT. It is translated as CASGRGNTEAFF. V usage is TRBV7-2 and J usage is TRBJ1-1; possibly TRBD1 for D (6 bases). The V gene lost 8 bases and the J gene lost 1 base, with 8 bases spanning the gap. This CDR3 contains 12 residues. The germline gives CDR1 SGHTA, CDR2 FQGNSA.

The chain recombines TRBV27 with TRBJ1-2; D is perhaps TRBD1 (5 bases). Trimming cost V 3 bases and J 4 bases, with 9 bases left between them. Germline values: CDR1 MNHEY, CDR2 SMNVEV (reference sequence). The CDR3 has 13 residues. The CDR3 loop reads CASSFYQGYGYTF. The CDR3 DNA sequence: TGTGCCAGCAGTTTTTATCAGGGCTATGGCTACACCTTC.

The chain combines TRBV2 with TRBJ1-1; TRBD1 matches 7 bases. Per the germline V gene, CDR1 is SNHLY and CDR2 is FYNNEI. The CDR3 length is 14 residues. After removal of 7 bases from V and 1 base from J, the junction contained 6 bases not matched to a gene. CDR3 coding DNA: TGTGCCAGCATCCTCCAGGGGGGGAACACTGAAGCTTTCTTT. Translating gives CASILQGGNTEAFF.

The chain has TRBV5-8 and TRBJ1-2; D gene uncertain. CDR3 length: 13 amino acids. CDR1 and CDR2 (germline): SGHTS, YDEGEE. Trimming stripped 1 base from V and 1 base from J, with 5 bases between. The CDR3 coding sequence is TGTGCCAGCAGCTTGTACGGTAACTATGGCTACACCTTC. Encoded protein: CASSLYGNYGYTF. Full variable domain (rest looked up from reference TRBV5-8 and TRBJ1-2): EAGVTQSPTHLIKTRGQQATLRCSPISGHTSVYWYQQALGLGLQFLLWYDEGEERNRGNFPPRFSGRQFPNYSSELNVNALELEDSALYLCASSLYGNYGYTFGSGTRLTVV.

This chain links TRBV24-1 with TRBJ2-3; D may be TRBD2 (7 bases). The V end was cut by 4 bases, the J end by 4 bases, with 14 bases between. Germline values: CDR1 KGHDR, CDR2 SFDVKD. CDR3 length: 15 residues. The CDR3 DNA follows: TGTGCCACCAGTGAAGGGGGGGCAAACGCAGATACGCAGTATTTT. It encodes CATSEGGANADTQYF.

This chain links TRBV5-4 with TRBJ1-1; D is uncertain. Looked up from germline, CDR1 is SGHNT and CDR2 is YYREEE (reference sequence). V was clipped by 2 bases and J by 0 bases, with 11 bases between them. The CDR3 loop spans 15 amino acids. CDR3 sequence: CASSFGVGMNTEAFF. The CDR3 nucleotides read TGTGCCAGCAGCTTCGGGGTCGGGATGAACACTGAAGCTTTCTTT.

This clone was observed a single time. The rearrangement links TRBV27 to TRBJ2-5; D unresolved. Trimming pared 4 bases from V and 1 base from J, leaving 4 bases between. The CDR3 is made up of 12 amino acids. Per germline, CDR1 MNHEY and CDR2 SMNVEV (reference sequence). The CDR3, as DNA: TGTGCCAGCAGTTCGAGCCAAGAGACCCAGTACTTC. This encodes CASSSSQETQYF.

This clone showed up just a few times. The chain couples TRBV5-1 to TRBJ1-2; possibly TRBD1 for D (6 bases). The CDR3 contains 14 residues. The germline V gene encodes CDR1 SGHRS and CDR2 YFSETQ. V lost 4 bases and J 8 bases, leaving 18 bases between the germline ends. CDR3 nucleotides: TGCGCCAGCAGCCTTACGGCACAGGGTTGGGGCTACACCTTC. This translates into CASSLTAQGWGYTF.

The rearrangement joins TRBV12-3 or TRBV12-4 to TRBJ1-1; D unresolved. Trimming shortened V by 4 bases and J by 1 base, and 7 bases separated the two germline ends. The CDR3 spans 13 residues. CDR3 sequence reads: CASSSQQNTEAFF. DNA of the CDR3: TGTGCCAGCAGTTCACAGCAGAACACTGAAGCTTTCTTT.

The V gene is TRBV10-1, the J gene TRBJ2-2; D is ambiguous. This CDR3 has 17 residues. The V gene's germline CDR1 is WNHNN and CDR2 SYGVQD (reference sequence). The V end was cut by 1 base, the J end by 1 base, with 13 bases between. The CDR3 region has the DNA TGCGCCAGCAGTGAGTTAAAGGCGGAAAAGAACACCGGGGAGCTGTTTTTT. Protein product: CASSELKAEKNTGELFF.

V gene TRBV28 combines with J gene TRBJ1-5; perhaps TRBD1 as D (5 bases). The germline V gene encodes CDR1 MDHEN and CDR2 SYDVKM. This CDR3 has 13 amino acids. With 10 bases removed from V and 9 bases from J, the gap between germline ends came to 19 bases. This CDR3 is CATGASGRRPQHF. The DNA for the CDR3 is TGTGCCACCGGGGCCTCCGGGAGAAGGCCCCAGCATTTT.

J is TRBJ1-6 and V is TRBV15, with 10 bases that match TRBD1. V gave up 5 bases and J gave up 11 bases; unmatched junction bases: 3. The CDR3 spans 13 residues. Germline V gene lookup returns CDR1 LNHNV and CDR2 YYDKDF (reference sequence). DNA of the CDR3: TGTGCCACCAGCCGGGACAGGGGTCCACCCCTCCACTTT. Amino acid sequence: CATSRDRGPPLHF.

V gene TRBV6-5 combines with J gene TRBJ2-2; 8 nucleotides agree with TRBD2. Germline V gene lookup returns CDR1 MNHEY and CDR2 SVGAGI. The CDR3 has 14 amino acids. The V segment lost 6 bases and the J segment 7 bases; nucleotides outside the gene matches: 7. CDR3 amino acids: CASSPRGGDGELFF. CDR3 nucleotide sequence: TGTGCCAGCAGCCCCCGGGGGGGGGACGGGGAGCTGTTTTTT.